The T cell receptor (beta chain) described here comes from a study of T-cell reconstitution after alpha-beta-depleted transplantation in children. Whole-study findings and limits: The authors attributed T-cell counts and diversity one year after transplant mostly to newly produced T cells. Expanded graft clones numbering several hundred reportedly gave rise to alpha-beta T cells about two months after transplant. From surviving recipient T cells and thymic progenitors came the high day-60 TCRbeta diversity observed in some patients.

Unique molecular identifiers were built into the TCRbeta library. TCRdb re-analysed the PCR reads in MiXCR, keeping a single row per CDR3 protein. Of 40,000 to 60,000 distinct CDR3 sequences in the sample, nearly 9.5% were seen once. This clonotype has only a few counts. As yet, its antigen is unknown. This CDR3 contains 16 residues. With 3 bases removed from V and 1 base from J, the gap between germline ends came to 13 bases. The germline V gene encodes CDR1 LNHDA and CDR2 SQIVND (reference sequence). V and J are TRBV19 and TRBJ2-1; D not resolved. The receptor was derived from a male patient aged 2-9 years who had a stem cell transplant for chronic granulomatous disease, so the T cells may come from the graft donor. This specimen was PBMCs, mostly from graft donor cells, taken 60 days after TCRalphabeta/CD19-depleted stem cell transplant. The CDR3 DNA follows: TGTGCCAGTAGTATCTCCTTCTTTAGTTCCTACAATGAGCAGTTCTTC. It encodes CASSISFFSSYNEQFF.